These 9 T cell receptor beta chains share one sample of origin, sequenced in a study of beta chain features in type 1 diabetes. Reverse transcribing all isolated RNA meant expressed TCRB transcripts were sequenced. Clones were read by immunoSEQ multiplex PCR, and TCRdb kept only the in-frame ones, dropping some. This table has 130,000 to 150,000 clones, around a tenth appearing once. Specimen: central memory CD4+ T cells from blood. Receptors originate from a man younger than 30 in good health.

V usage is TRBV7-6 and J usage is TRBJ1-3; TRBD1 matches at 9 bases. Unmatched junction bases numbered 4, after V lost 5 bases and J lost 2 bases. The CDR3 has 15 residues. Germline V gene lookup returns CDR1 SGHVS and CDR2 FNYEAQ. The CDR3 nucleotides are TGTGCCAGCAGCAGTGACAGGGGGGCTGGAAACACCATATATTTT. Translation: CASSSDRGAGNTIYF.

This clone was counted a few times. The chain carries TRBV18 and TRBJ2-3; D perhaps matches TRBD2 (6 bases). Germline CDR1 reads KGHSH; CDR2 reads LQKENI. This CDR3 has 15 residues. With 3 bases removed from V and 1 base from J, the gap between germline ends came to 11 bases. The DNA of the CDR3 is TGTGCCAGCTCACCCTCGGTAGCGGGCACAGATACGCAGTATTTT. Translated: CASSPSVAGTDTQYF. Full variable domain (remainder filled in from reference TRBV18 and TRBJ2-3): NAGVMQNPRHLVRRRGQEARLRCSPMKGHSHVYWYRQLPEEGLKFMVYLQKENIIDESGMPKERFSAEFPKEGPSILRIQQVVRGDSAAYFCASSPSVAGTDTQYFGPGTRLTVL.

The rearrangement uses TRBV19 and TRBJ2-2; the match to TRBD2 covers 8 bases. The CDR3 is made up of 14 amino acids. Per germline, CDR1 LNHDA and CDR2 SQIVND (reference sequence). V lost 8 bases and J lost 5; bases outside the gene matches: 7. Written as DNA, the CDR3 is TGTGCCAGTCGGGATAGCGGGGATACCGGGGAGCTGTTTTTT. Its protein is CASRDSGDTGELFF.

The chain recombines TRBV28 with TRBJ2-7; 9 bases are a match to TRBD1. Germline V gene data show CDR1 as MDHEN and CDR2 as SYDVKM. V lost 5 bases to trimming and J lost 3 bases; unmatched junction nucleotides: 8. The length of the CDR3 is 15 residues. As DNA, the CDR3 is TGTGCCAGCAGTCTCCCGGGACAGGGAAGCTACGAGCAGTACTTC. This codes for CASSLPGQGSYEQYF.

This clone showed up just a few times. This rearrangement joins TRBV5-4 to TRBJ1-2, with 8 bases lining up with TRBD1. The CDR3 has 15 amino acids. Looked up from germline, CDR1 is SGHNT and CDR2 is YYREEE (reference sequence). V trimming: 4 bases; J trimming: 0 bases; junction bases outside the gene matches: 5. As DNA, the CDR3 is TGTGCCAGCAGCCCTGGGACAGGCGCTAACTATGGCTACACCTTC. Translating gives CASSPGTGANYGYTF.

The rearrangement uses TRBV11-3 and TRBJ2-5; the D is unclear. Trimming took off 1 base at V and 5 bases at J, with 8 bases between the two ends. The germline V gene encodes CDR1 SGHNT and CDR2 YENEEA. The CDR3 extends over 13 amino acids. The CDR3 DNA is TGTGCCAGCAGCTTAGGTGCCGAGGAGACCCAGTACTTC. Translation gives CASSLGAEETQYF.

This clone has more than one count but fewer than ten. The chain carries TRBV7-2 and TRBJ2-1; a weak D match, TRBD1 (5 bases). The CDR3 covers 15 residues. Between the trimmed V and J ends, which lost 5 bases and 9 bases, there was a span of 20 bases. Germline CDR1 reads SGHTA; CDR2 reads FQGNSA. CDR3 sequence: CASSPTANLRGEQFF. In DNA form, the CDR3 reads TGTGCCAGCAGCCCGACAGCTAACCTTAGGGGTGAGCAGTTCTTC.

This chain joins TRBV6-6 and TRBJ1-3; TRBD1 might be the D (6 bases). The germline V and J ends were trimmed by 5 bases and 0 bases, with 11 bases remaining between them. This CDR3 spans 15 amino acids. Germline V gives CDR1 MNHNY, CDR2 SVGAGI (reference sequence). The CDR3 sequence: CASSGGSHSGNTIYF. The CDR3 DNA reads TGTGCCAGCAGTGGGGGCAGTCACTCTGGAAACACCATATATTTT.

The chain recombines TRBV7-6 with TRBJ2-3; 8 positions agree with TRBD2. The CDR3 has 15 amino acids. The J segment lost 5 bases and the V segment lost 1 base, leaving 5 bases of the junction unmatched. Germline values: CDR1 SGHVS, CDR2 FNYEAQ. CDR3 in amino acids: CASSLEERGRDTQYF. The CDR3 bases are TGTGCCAGCAGCTTAGAGGAGCGGGGGAGAGATACGCAGTATTTT.